This entry concerns a single TCR beta chain. The data derive from a study of blood T cell repertoires in COVID-19. Study as a whole: There were acute and convalescent COVID-19 samples, and they came from the United States, Italy and Spain. Sources were T cells, B-cell-depleted T cells, or PBMCs; the material itself was cDNA or gDNA.

Followed over time, Seattle patients had been enrolled while infection was active. In the authors' workflow: Amplified reference gene primers provided the basis for estimating nucleated cell counts. Measured with immunoSEQ multiplex PCR; TCRdb has only the in-frame clones, and not every one. V and J calls and clone size come straight from that table; D and trimming were deduced from the DNA. The sample holds around 60,000 clones, over 60% seen once. This CDR3 has 12 amino acids. Deletions cut 6 bases from V and 6 bases from J, with 11 bases between. Germline V CDR1 and CDR2: LGHNA, YNFKEQ. V gene TRBV4-2 combines with J gene TRBJ1-1; D remains unclear. This sequence originates from a woman aged 65 to 85 with COVID-19, enrolled during active disease. The sequencing sample was made of peripheral blood. As DNA, the CDR3 is TGTGCCAGCAGAGGGAGATCGGCTGAAGCTTTCTTT. It encodes CASRGRSAEAFF.